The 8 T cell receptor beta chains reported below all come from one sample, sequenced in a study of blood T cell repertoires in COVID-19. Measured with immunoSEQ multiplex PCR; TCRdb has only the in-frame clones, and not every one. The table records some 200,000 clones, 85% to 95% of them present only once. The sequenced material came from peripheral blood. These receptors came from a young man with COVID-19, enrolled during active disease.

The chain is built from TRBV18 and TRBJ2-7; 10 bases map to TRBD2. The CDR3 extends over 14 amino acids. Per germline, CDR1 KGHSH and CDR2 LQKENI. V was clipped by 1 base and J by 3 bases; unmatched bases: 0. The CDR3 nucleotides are TGTGCCAGCTCACCACAGCGGGGGGGCTACGAGCAGTACTTC. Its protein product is CASSPQRGGYEQYF.

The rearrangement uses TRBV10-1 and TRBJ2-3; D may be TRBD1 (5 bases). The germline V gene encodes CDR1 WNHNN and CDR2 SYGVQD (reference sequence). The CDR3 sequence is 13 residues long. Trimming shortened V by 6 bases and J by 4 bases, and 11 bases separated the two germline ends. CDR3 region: CASSGQTADTQYF. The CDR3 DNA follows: TGCGCCAGCAGCGGACAAACGGCAGATACGCAGTATTTT.

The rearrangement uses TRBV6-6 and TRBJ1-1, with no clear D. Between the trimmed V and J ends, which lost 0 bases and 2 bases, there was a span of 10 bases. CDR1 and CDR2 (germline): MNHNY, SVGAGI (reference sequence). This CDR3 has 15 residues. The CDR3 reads CASSYSALSNTEAFF. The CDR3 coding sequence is TGTGCCAGCAGTTACTCGGCCTTAAGTAACACTGAAGCTTTCTTT.

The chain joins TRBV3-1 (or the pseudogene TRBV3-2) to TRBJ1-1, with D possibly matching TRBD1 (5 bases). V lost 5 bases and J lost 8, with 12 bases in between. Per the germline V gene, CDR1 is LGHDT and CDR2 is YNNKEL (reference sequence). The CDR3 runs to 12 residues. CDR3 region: CASSTGKGEAFF. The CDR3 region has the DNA TGTGCCAGCAGCACCGGAAAGGGGGAAGCTTTCTTT.

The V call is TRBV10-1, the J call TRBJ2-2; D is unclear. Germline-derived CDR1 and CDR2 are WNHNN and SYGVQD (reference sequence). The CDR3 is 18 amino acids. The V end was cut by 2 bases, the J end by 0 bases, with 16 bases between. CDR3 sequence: CASSEGPRNPTNTGELFF. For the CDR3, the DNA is TGCGCCAGCAGTGAGGGCCCACGTAATCCGACGAACACCGGGGAGCTGTTTTTT.

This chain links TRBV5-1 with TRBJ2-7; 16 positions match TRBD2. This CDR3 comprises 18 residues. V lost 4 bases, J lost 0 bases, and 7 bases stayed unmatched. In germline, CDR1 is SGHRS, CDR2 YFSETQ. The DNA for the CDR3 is TGCGCCAGCAGCCGAGGGACTAGCGGGGGGGCCTTCTCCTACGAGCAGTACTTC. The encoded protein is CASSRGTSGGAFSYEQYF.

The chain's CDR3 is CAWSAGGLYNEQFF. CDR3 coding DNA: TGTGCCTGGTCCGCAGGGGGCCTCTACAATGAGCAGTTCTTC. The chain joins TRBV30 to TRBJ2-1; 8 bases align to TRBD1. The germline CDR1 and CDR2 sequences are GTSNPN and SVGIG (reference sequence). J lost 3 bases, V lost 5 bases, and 6 bases had no gene match. CDR3 length equals 14 residues.

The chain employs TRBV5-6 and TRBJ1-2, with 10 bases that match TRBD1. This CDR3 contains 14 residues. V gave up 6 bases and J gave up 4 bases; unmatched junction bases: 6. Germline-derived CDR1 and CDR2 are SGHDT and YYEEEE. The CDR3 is CASTTTGGPYGYTF. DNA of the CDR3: TGTGCCAGCACCACGACAGGGGGCCCCTATGGCTACACCTTC.